The present T cell receptor (beta chain) was sequenced within a study of human T cells and chemical hapten exposure. This clonotype has a handful of counts. Germline CDR1 is DFQATT and CDR2 is SNEGSKA (reference sequence). V was trimmed by 7 bases and J by 1 base, leaving 14 bases between them. This CDR3 contains 14 residues. TCRdb re-derived calls from the RACE reads in MiXCR, one entry per CDR3 protein. The profile shows around 160,000 distinct CDR3 sequences, more than 14% of them singletons. Time point here: patch test 1, 2 weeks after DPC sensitization. Noted treatment: therapeutic diphenylcyclopropenone sensitization with weekly scalp DPC.

The genes are TRBV20-1 and TRBJ1-5; D is possibly TRBD1 (5 bases). Material: whole blood, obtained in connection with sensitization to the hapten diphenylcyclopropenone (DPC). The TCR was taken from a woman under 40 with alopecia areata. Some clones in this sample may be carry-over from other donors' samples. CDR3 amino acids: CSGYGGGSNQPQHF. CDR3 in DNA: TGCAGTGGCTATGGGGGAGGAAGCAATCAGCCCCAGCATTTT.